This T cell receptor (beta chain) was observed in a study of OX40 agonist ivuxolimab in advanced cancers. Some background on the complete study: Ivuxolimab, which targeted the costimulatory receptor OX40 (CD134), was an agonistic, fully human IgG2 monoclonal antibody. The dose-escalation cohort was over 70% male with a mean age of around 64 years, ranging from roughly 20 to 80. The paper covers the monotherapy dose-escalation part of the phase I ivuxolimab trial, which included N ≈ 50 patients. Among the 52 dose-escalation patients, about 19 had hepatocellular carcinoma, about 15 melanoma, 9 renal cell carcinoma and 9 head and neck cancer. Patients were allowed to have had prior anti-PD-1, anti-PD-L1 or anti-CTLA-4 therapy, and around 37% of the dose-escalation patients had previously received checkpoint inhibitors. Partial responses were achieved by three dose-escalation patients, of whom one had hepatocellular carcinoma and two had cutaneous melanoma. The point of sequencing TCRbeta in the periphery was to test whether ivuxolimab changed TCR sequence diversity and drove clonal T-cell expansion. Intravenous ivuxolimab was administered to patients every 2 weeks at six dose levels: 0.01, 0.1, 0.3, 1.5, 3 and 10 mg/kg. The investigation overall reported the following: After ivuxolimab, expanded clones were on average more numerous among CD8+ T cells than among CD4+ T cells. The antigen specificity of the clonally expanded peripheral T cells was not determined. Partial responders in the 0.1-3.0 mg/kg groups had among the lowest normalized peripheral clonal expansion, especially among CD8+ T cells. Low levels of normalized T-cell clonal expansion were also seen in some patients who did not respond. At doses from 0.1 to 3.0 mg/kg, clonal expansion was seen in both CD4+ and CD8+ blood T cells between baseline and week 6.

CDR1 and CDR2 (SGDLS, YYNGEE) derive from the germline V gene. The CDR3 sequence holds 14 residues, the cysteine and phenylalanine included. The retained sequence is limited to the CDR3, 42 bases, with the frame set at the first base. V loses 4 bases, J loses 3 bases, and the germline ends lie 14 bases apart. Patients with autoimmune disease history or receiving systemic immunosuppression were excluded from the trial. Peripheral blood for TCR sequencing was drawn from every dose cohort at baseline, at cycle 4 day 1 and at cycle 7 day 1. Samples were obtained from an open-label, multicenter, first-in-human phase I dose-escalation trial of ivuxolimab. Adults with locally advanced or metastatic head and neck squamous cell, hepatocellular, melanoma or renal cell carcinoma were enrolled in the trial. Before TCR sequencing, CD4+ T cells and CD8+ T cells were sorted from peripheral blood as separate populations.

Genomic DNA was extracted from sorted cells for sequencing of the TCRbeta CDR3 region. The immunoSEQ Assay was used for sequencing of TCRbeta CDR3 regions. Held by TCRdb, this immuneACCESS table contains in-frame sequences only and omits some clones. Under half of the omission traces to an unresolved V gene where checked; the cause of the rest is unknown. The sample table lists around 50,000 clones, roughly 84% of them with a count of one. The ten largest clones represent 0.5% to 0.65% of the sample. A word on this clone: Its target antigen remains unknown. No quality values exist for individual bases; no much larger clone is one base distant.

Sequencing used CD4+ or CD8+ T cells sorted from blood, obtained in a trial of the OX40 agonist ivuxolimab. The receptor chain draws on TRBV9 and TRBJ2-7, and TRBD2 may be the D gene, going by 6 matching bases. The sequence derives from an adult with an advanced solid tumor such as melanoma, head and neck, liver or kidney cancer. The encoded CDR3 is CASSYREWGYEQYF. The sequenced DNA: TGTGCCAGCAGCTACCGGGAGTGGGGCTACGAGCAGTACTTC.